The subject of this entry is one T cell receptor (beta chain). Its matching antigen is unknown. This specimen belongs to a study of graft-versus-host responses after intestinal transplantation. V was cut by 7 bases and J by 2 bases, with 9 bases left in between. Germline lookup yields CDR1 ENHRY and CDR2 SYGVKD. This CDR3 spans 13 amino acids. Measured with immunoSEQ multiplex PCR; TCRdb has only the in-frame clones, and not every one. The table shows about 100,000 clones, with roughly 84% occurring only once. The chain uses TRBV10-3 and TRBJ1-5, with D unresolved. The sample here was unstimulated CD4+ T cells sorted from spleen or lymph node cells, taken before intestinal transplant. The TCR originated in a human donor who received an intestinal transplant. This CDR3 is CAIKGQGNQPQHF. For the CDR3, the DNA is TGTGCCATCAAAGGCCAGGGCAATCAGCCCCAGCATTTT.